Included here is one T cell receptor (beta chain) sequence, with context. This clone was detected once. This receptor's antigen is unknown. Base qualities are missing; no much larger clone stands one base away. The data belong to a study of T cells after posttransplantation cyclophosphamide (dated by TCRdb to 2016 to 2017). For context, the study as a whole: The study tracked T cell repertoire reconstitution by TRB sequencing after myeloablative bone marrow transplantation using posttransplantation cyclophosphamide as GVHD prophylaxis. Samples from 30 to 35 PTCy-treated patients, along with samples from roughly 15 of their related bone marrow donors, underwent antigen receptor sequencing. TRB sequencing was performed on blood from all 35 or so PTCy patients with 1-year posttransplant specimens. TRB sequencing was also done on up to about 3 additional blood samples from 2 to 5.2 years after transplant in 3 patients, and on pretransplant blood from several patients. TRA and TRB clonality were tightly correlated in roughly ten samples, so subsequent TCR analyses focused on TRB only. Public TRB sequences were queried against a database of over 3,000 sequences associated with responses to pathogens, tumor antigens, self-antigens and alloantigens. General conclusions and limits of the study: Across the 45 or so patients, TRB clonality was highly associated with recipient CMV seropositivity and CMV reactivation, and diversity with PTCy was similar to that in the CNI/methotrexate controls. The TRB repertoires of T cells infiltrating skin or the GI tract showed only limited overlap with the TRB repertoires found in blood. At 1-2 months, donor-recipient similarity was low but rose over the first year, and the later blood repertoires were often dominated by donor CD8+ memory clones.

Genomic DNA was the input for TRB sequencing, which was run either with the immunoSEQ assay at survey resolution or with the hsTCRB kit. Per the authors' processing: The immunoSEQ software handled the initial read processing, while the LymphoSeq R package was used for the repertoire analyses. For each TRB dataset, clonality was calculated as 1 minus normalized Shannon entropy, and the Gini coefficient was computed as well. Phenotypes of unsorted samples were inferred by mapping TRB sequences from sorted subsets of the recipient or donor onto unsorted samples of the same recipient. Not all clones reach the TCRdb copy of this immuneACCESS table, which keeps in-frame sequences only. Checked studies attribute under half of the gap to unresolved V genes and leave the rest unexplained. D and trimming come from the DNA, and the V and J calls and clone size come from that table. The sample table holds roughly 4,500 clones, of which about three quarters were seen once. The top ten clones comprise less than 45% of the sample.

V is clipped by 5 bases and J by 1 base, and the sequence between their germline boundaries is 7 bases long. CDR1 is given as SGHAT and CDR2 as FQNNGV, both from the germline V gene. The CDR3 has 13 amino acids, counting the end cysteine and phenylalanine. The entry retains the CDR3 DNA only, 39 bases that are in frame from base 1. The sample's treatment or condition, from its label and the paper: high-dose cyclophosphamide on days +3 and +4 as single-agent GVHD prophylaxis. Busulfan and fludarabine conditioning, a related or unrelated marrow graft, and cyclophosphamide on days +3 and +4 were given to PTCy patients. The PTCy-treated patients were enrolled in a prospective multi-institutional clinical trial. Peripheral blood and bone marrow mononuclear cells were isolated by Ficoll-Hypaque density centrifugation and were cryopreserved.

This sequence uses TRBV11-2 and TRBJ2-3; confidence is insufficient to name the D gene. This specimen consisted of PBMCs, obtained 29 days after a stem cell transplant with posttransplant cyclophosphamide. The clonotype was recovered from a male patient aged 45-59 years who received an allogeneic stem cell transplant from an unrelated donor, was CMV-positive, and had acute GVHD only. Once a transplant has taken place, some T cells may be donor derived. The CDR3 here reads CASSLGGTDTQYF. The bases read TGTGCCAGCAGCCTAGGAGGCACAGATACGCAGTATTTT. The full variable domain, completed from the reference TRBV11-2 and TRBJ2-3 proteins outside the CDR3, reads EAGVAQSPRYKIIEKRQSVAFWCNPISGHATLYWYQQILGQGPKLLIQFQNNGVVDDSQLPKDRFSAERLKGVDSTLKIQPAKLEDSAVYLCASSLGGTDTQYFGPGTRLTVL.